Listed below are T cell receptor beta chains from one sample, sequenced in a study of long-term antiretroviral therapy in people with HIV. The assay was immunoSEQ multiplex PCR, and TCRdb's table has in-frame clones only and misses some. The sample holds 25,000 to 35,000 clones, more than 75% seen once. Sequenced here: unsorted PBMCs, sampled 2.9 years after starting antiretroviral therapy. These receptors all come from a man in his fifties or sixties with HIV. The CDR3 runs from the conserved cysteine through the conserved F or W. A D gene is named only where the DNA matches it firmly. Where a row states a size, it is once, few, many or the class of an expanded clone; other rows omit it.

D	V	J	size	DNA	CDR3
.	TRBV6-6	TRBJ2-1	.	TGTGCCAGCAGTCCGAGGACTTTAAGCTCCTACAATGAGCAGTTCTTC	CASSPRTLSSYNEQFF
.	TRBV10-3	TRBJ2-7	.	TGTGCCACCCTACGGGGGATGAACTACGAGCAGTACTTC	CATLRGMNYEQYF
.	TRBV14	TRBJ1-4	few	TGTGCCAGCAGCCAAGAGGGGACACAAAGGGAAAAACTGTTTTTT	CASSQEGTQREKLFF
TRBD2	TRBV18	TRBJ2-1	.	TGTGCCAGCTCGCAAACTAGCGGCGCTTACAATGAGCAGTTCTTC	CASSQTSGAYNEQFF
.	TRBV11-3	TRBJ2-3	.	TGTGCCAGCAGCTACCAAGCAGCAGATACGCAGTATTTT	CASSYQAADTQYF
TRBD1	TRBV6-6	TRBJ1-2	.	TGTGCCAGCAGTACCCGGACAGGGGATGGCTACACCTTC	CASSTRTGDGYTF
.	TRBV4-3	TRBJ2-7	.	TGCGCCAGCAGCCAAGTCGGGGCCACCTACGAGCAGTACTTC	CASSQVGATYEQYF
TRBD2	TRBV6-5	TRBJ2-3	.	TGTGCCAGCAGTTCGATTAGCGGGGCCACAGATACGCAGTATTTT	CASSSISGATDTQYF
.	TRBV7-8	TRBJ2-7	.	TGTGCCAGCAGCTTAGCGATGGGGAAAGGAGAGCAGTACTTC	CASSLAMGKGEQYF
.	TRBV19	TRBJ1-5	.	TGTGCCAGTACCCCTTTCGGGGGCAGGGGAGGCAATCAGCCCCAGCATTTT	CASTPFGGRGGNQPQHF
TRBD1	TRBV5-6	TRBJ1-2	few	TGTGCCAGCAGCTTGATAGGGACAGGGGATGGCTACACCTTC	CASSLIGTGDGYTF
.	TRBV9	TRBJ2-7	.	TGTGCCAGCAGCGTAGGCGGGCTAGGAGGAGGCTACGAGCAGTACTTC	CASSVGGLGGGYEQYF
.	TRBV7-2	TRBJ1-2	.	TGTGCCAGCAGCTTAGACGGGACCGGCTACACCTTC	CASSLDGTGYTF
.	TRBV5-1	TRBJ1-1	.	TGCGCCAGCAGCTTAAGACTGAACACTGAAGCTTTCTTT	CASSLRLNTEAFF
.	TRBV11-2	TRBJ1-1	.	TGTGCCAGCAGCCCCTTATTAAACACTGAAGCTTTCTTT	CASSPLLNTEAFF
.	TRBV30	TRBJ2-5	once	TGTGCCTGGAGTGTACAACAGACAGGGACCCAGTACTTC	CAWSVQQTGTQYF
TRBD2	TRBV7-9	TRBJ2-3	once	TGTGCCAGCAGCTTTGGACTAGCAAAGGATACGCAGTATTTT	CASSFGLAKDTQYF
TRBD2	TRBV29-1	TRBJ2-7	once	TGCAGCGTTACTAGCGGGGGGGCCTCGGGGGAGCAGTACTTC	CSVTSGGASGEQYF
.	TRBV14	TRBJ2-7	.	TGTGCCAGCAGCCTCCCGGGATCAGGGCCCTACGAGCAGTACTTC	CASSLPGSGPYEQYF
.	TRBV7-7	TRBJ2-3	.	TGTGCTAGCAGCCCTTGGGGAGTGGGAGATACGCAGTATTTT	CASSPWGVGDTQYF
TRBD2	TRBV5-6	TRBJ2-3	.	TGTGCCAGCAGTCCCAGCGGGGGCGGGGATACGCAGTATTTT	CASSPSGGGDTQYF
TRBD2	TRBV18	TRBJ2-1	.	TGTGCCAGCTCACCGCCGGGACTAGCGCACAATGAGCAGTTCTTC	CASSPPGLAHNEQFF
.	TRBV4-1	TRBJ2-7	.	TGCGCCAGCAGCCAAGACCCAACGTGGTACGAGCAGTACTTC	CASSQDPTWYEQYF
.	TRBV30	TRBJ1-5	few	TGTGCCTGGAGCGAGGGACAACCTAATCAGCCCCAGCATTTT	CAWSEGQPNQPQHF
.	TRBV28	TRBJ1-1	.	TGTGCCAGCAGTCGGGGACCGAACACTGAAGCTTTCTTT	CASSRGPNTEAFF
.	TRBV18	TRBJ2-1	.	TGTGCCAGCTCACCACGGACGAGGAACAATGAGCAGTTCTTC	CASSPRTRNNEQFF
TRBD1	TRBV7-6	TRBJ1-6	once	TGTGCCAGCAGCTTATGGGGACAGGGTTCACCCCTCCACTTT	CASSLWGQGSPLHF
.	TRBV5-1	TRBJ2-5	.	TGCGCCAGCAGCTTGATGGGGGTAGGGGAGACCCAGTACTTC	CASSLMGVGETQYF
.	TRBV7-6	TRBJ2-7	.	TGTGCCAGCAGCACCAGCGGGACAGCCAGGGCCCCCGAGCAGTACTTC	CASSTSGTARAPEQYF
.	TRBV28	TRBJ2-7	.	TGTGCCAGCACCCAAGGGGGGGCAGGTTTTGGGATCTACGAGCAGTACTTC	CASTQGGAGFGIYEQYF
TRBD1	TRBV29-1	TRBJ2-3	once	TGCAGCGCCTCCCAGGGGGCTAGCACAGATACGCAGTATTTT	CSASQGASTDTQYF
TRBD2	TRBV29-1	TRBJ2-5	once	TGCAGCGTTGGTCGGGGGGGCCAAGAGACCCAGTACTTC	CSVGRGGQETQYF
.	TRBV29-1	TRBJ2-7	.	TGCAGCGTTGAGGGGTATGGGACACGCTACGAGCAGTACTTC	CSVEGYGTRYEQYF
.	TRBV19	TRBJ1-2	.	TGTGCCAGTAGTAGGACAACTAATGGCTACACCTTC	CASSRTTNGYTF
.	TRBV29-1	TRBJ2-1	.	TGCAGCGTTGAGGTTTACAATGAGCAGTTCTTC	CSVEVYNEQFF
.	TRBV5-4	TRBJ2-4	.	TGTGCCAGCAGCACACGGACAGCGGGGCTGCAAAACATTCAGTACTTC	CASSTRTAGLQNIQYF
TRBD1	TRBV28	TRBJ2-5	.	TGTGCCAGCAGTTTATCCGTAGGGGGCCAGCTTCAGTACTTC	CASSLSVGGQLQYF
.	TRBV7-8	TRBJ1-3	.	TGTGCCAGCAGCTTAGACAGATTCTCTGGAAACACCATATATTTT	CASSLDRFSGNTIYF
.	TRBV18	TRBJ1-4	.	TGTGCCAGCTCGCGGGACCCGGTAACTAATGAAAAACTGTTTTTT	CASSRDPVTNEKLFF
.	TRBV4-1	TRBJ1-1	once	TGCGCCAGCAGCCAAGATAGCGGTATGAACACTGAAGCTTTCTTT	CASSQDSGMNTEAFF
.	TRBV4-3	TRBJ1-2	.	TGCGCCAGCAGCCAAGAATGGCGGACCTACTATGGCTACACCTTC	CASSQEWRTYYGYTF
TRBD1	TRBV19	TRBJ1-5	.	TGTGCCAGCGAATTACAGGGGAATAGCAATCAGCCCCAGCATTTT	CASELQGNSNQPQHF
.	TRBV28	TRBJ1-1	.	TGTGCCAGCAGTTTATCAGCAGGCCTGAACACTGAAGCTTTCTTT	CASSLSAGLNTEAFF
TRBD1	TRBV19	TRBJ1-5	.	TGTGCCAGTAGTATACAGACAGGGGGCGGCAATCAGCCCCAGCATTTT	CASSIQTGGGNQPQHF
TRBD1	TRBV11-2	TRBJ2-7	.	TGTGCCAGCAGCTGGGACCGGGACAGCGAGCAGTACTTC	CASSWDRDSEQYF
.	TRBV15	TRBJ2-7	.	TGTGCCACCAGCCTGGACGGAAGCTCCTACGAGCAGTACTTC	CATSLDGSSYEQYF
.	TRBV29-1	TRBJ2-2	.	TGCAGCGCTAGGAACACCGGGGAGCTGTTTTTT	CSARNTGELFF
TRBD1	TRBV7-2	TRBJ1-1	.	TGTGCCAGCAGTTTTTTGACACAGGGGGGAAACACTGAAGCTTTCTTT	CASSFLTQGGNTEAFF
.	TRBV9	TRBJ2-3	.	TGTGCCAGCAGCAATTGGGGTCAGGGAGATACGCAGTATTTT	CASSNWGQGDTQYF
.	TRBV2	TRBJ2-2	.	TGTGCCAGCAGTCTCGATAGACAGATCAACACCGGGGAGCTGTTTTTT	CASSLDRQINTGELFF
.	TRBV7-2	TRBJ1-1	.	TGTGCCAGCAGATCAGGCACCCTGAACACTGAAGCTTTCTTT	CASRSGTLNTEAFF
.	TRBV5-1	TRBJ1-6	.	TGCGCCAGCAACGACGGGGGTAATTCACCCCTCCACTTT	CASNDGGNSPLHF
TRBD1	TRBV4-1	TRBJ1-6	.	TGCGCCAGCAGCCAAGACAGGGGGGATCGTTCACCCCTCCACTTT	CASSQDRGDRSPLHF
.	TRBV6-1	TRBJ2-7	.	TGTGCCAGCGTCCGGGGGACCTCCTACGAGCAGTACTTC	CASVRGTSYEQYF
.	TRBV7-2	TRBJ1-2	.	TGTGCCAGCAGCTTAGTAGGAGGGACTGGTGGCTACACCTTC	CASSLVGGTGGYTF
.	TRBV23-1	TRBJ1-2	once	TGCGCCAGCAGTCAACCCGGACAGCCACTCATCTATGGCTACACCTTC	CASSQPGQPLIYGYTF
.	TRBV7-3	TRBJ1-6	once	TGTGCCAGCAGCTTAACGGGCGGGGAACGTTCACCCCTCCACTTT	CASSLTGGERSPLHF
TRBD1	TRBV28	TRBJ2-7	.	TGTGCCAGCAGGCCTGGGGGGGGACAGGGCTACGAGCAGTACTTC	CASRPGGGQGYEQYF
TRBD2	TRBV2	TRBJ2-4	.	TGTGCCAGCAAAGTAGCTAGCGGGGCCCCTCGGGACATTCAGTACTTC	CASKVASGAPRDIQYF